The 26 T cell receptor beta chains below all came from one sample that was sequenced in a study of CD8 T cells in ankylosing spondylitis. Study-wide points: Seemingly distinctive of ankylosing spondylitis blood was a TCR beta motif formed by eight highly homologous variants.

Their antigens remain unidentified. TCRdb analysed the 5' RACE reads with MiXCR anew, one entry per CDR3 protein. In the table there are approximately 300,000 distinct CDR3 sequences, 6.5% to 10% of which are singletons. Sequencing used blood, either unsorted or a sorted T cell fraction (not recorded which). All receptors come from a male donor with ankylosing spondylitis.

V gene TRBV29-1 combines with J gene TRBJ2-6; no reliable D call. Germline values: CDR1 SQVTM, CDR2 ANQGSEA. Trimming removed 7 bases at V and 2 bases at J, with 9 bases between. The CDR3 consists of 13 residues. CDR3 in amino acids: CSGNIPGANVLTF. The DNA for the CDR3 is TGCAGCGGTAATATCCCTGGGGCCAACGTCCTGACTTTC.

This clonotype came up many times. The genes are TRBV6-4 and TRBJ1-2; D gene uncertain. The CDR3 extends over 13 amino acids. Trimming left V 4 bases short and J 4 bases short, with 10 bases between. Germline V lookup: CDR1 MRHNA, CDR2 SNTAGT. The CDR3 loop is CASSVMGSYGYTF. CDR3 DNA sequence: TGTGCCAGCAGTGTGATGGGTTCCTATGGCTACACCTTC.

There are many counts of this clonotype. The chain carries TRBV3-1 and TRBJ1-3; no definite D call. The CDR3 extends over 12 amino acids. V was trimmed by 0 bases and J by 8 bases, leaving 5 bases between them. Germline V gives CDR1 LGHDT, CDR2 YNNKEL (reference sequence). This CDR3 reads CASSQEGHTIYF. The CDR3 DNA follows: TGTGCCAGCAGCCAAGAAGGCCACACCATATATTTT.

The CDR3 region has the DNA TGCAGTGCTAGATTCTCGGACACTGAAGCTTTCTTT. Translated: CSARFSDTEAFF. V gene TRBV20-1 combines with J gene TRBJ1-1; D call uncertain. CDR1 and CDR2 from the germline V gene are DFQATT and SNEGSKA (reference sequence). CDR3 size: 12 residues. V was trimmed by 2 bases and J by 3 bases, leaving 7 bases between them.

This clonotype has just a few counts. The chain carries TRBV23-1 and TRBJ2-1; the match to TRBD1 covers 8 bases. TRBV23-1 is annotated as an ORF whose role is uncertain. CDR3 length: 15 amino acids. After removal of 10 bases from V and 8 bases from J, the junction contained 16 bases not matched to a gene. The CDR3: CANTLPGQGGDEQFF. The DNA for the CDR3 is TGCGCCAACACCCTCCCCGGACAGGGAGGTGATGAGCAGTTCTTC.

This clonotype was counted at least ten times. The rearrangement uses TRBV6-1 and TRBJ2-2, with D tentatively TRBD2 (6 bases). Trimming pared 6 bases from V and 2 bases from J, leaving 13 bases between. The CDR3 runs to 15 residues. Germline lookup yields CDR1 MNHNS and CDR2 SASEGT. The CDR3 spells CASRKGTPNTGELFF. CDR3 bases: TGTGCCAGCAGAAAGGGGACTCCCAACACCGGGGAGCTGTTTTTT.

Concerning this clonotype: Mismatch with germline at one junction end may stem from a read error. The chain is built from TRBV7-9 and TRBJ1-1; D gene uncertain. The CDR3 covers 13 residues. Germline V CDR1 and CDR2: SEHNR, FQNEAQ (reference sequence). The CDR3 DNA follows: TGTGCCAGAAGCTTCGGCCTGAACACTGAAGCTTTCTTT. Translation: CARSFGLNTEAFF. The variable domain in full, completed from reference TRBV7-9 and TRBJ1-1, reads DTGVSQNPRHKITKRGQNVTFRCDPISEHNRLYWYRQTLGQGPEFLTYFQNEAQLEKSRLLSDRFSAERPKGSFSTLEIQRTEQGDSAMYLCARSFGLNTEAFFGQGTRLTVV.

This clonotype was counted between two and nine times. The CDR3 DNA follows: TGTGCCAGCAGTGAAGTTGGAAACCGGCGGGATGAGCAGTTCTTC. Translated: CASSEVGNRRDEQFF. The chain couples TRBV6-1 to TRBJ2-1, with D possibly TRBD2 on 5 matching bases. Germline CDR1 reads MNHNS; CDR2 reads SASEGT. The CDR3 contains 15 residues. The V gene lost 1 base and the J gene lost 8 bases, with 15 bases spanning the gap.

The CDR3 DNA is TGTGCCACCAGTGATCGGGGCGGGAGGGCTTACAATGAGCAGTTCTTC. Its protein product is CATSDRGGRAYNEQFF. The V call is TRBV24-1, the J call TRBJ2-1; TRBD2 aligns across 9 bases. The J segment lost 4 bases and the V segment lost 3 bases, leaving 6 bases of the junction unmatched. CDR1 and CDR2 from the germline V gene are KGHDR and SFDVKD. This CDR3 is built from 16 residues.

This clonotype was counted at least ten times. This CDR3 is missing its conserved last phenylalanine or tryptophan, likely due to a read error. The DNA is omitted, as the CDR3 cannot be located on it reliably, and the CDR3 follows TCRdb's listing. This chain joins TRBV29-1 and TRBJ2-7; TRBD2 is the table's D call, not checked against the DNA. Germline loops: CDR1 SQVTM, CDR2 ANQGSEA. The CDR3 has 11 amino acids, counting both end residues. The CDR3 protein is CSVDPRGLSKI.

V and J are TRBV7-2 and TRBJ2-7, with a tentative D call TRBD2 (6 bases). Looked up from germline, CDR1 is SGHTA and CDR2 is FQGNSA. The V and J ends lost 2 bases and 3 bases respectively, with 17 bases between them. The CDR3 loop spans 16 amino acids. The CDR3 loop is CASSLMGGRADYEQYF. In DNA, the CDR3 is TGTGCCAGCAGCTTAATGGGGGGAAGGGCAGACTACGAGCAGTACTTC.

This clonotype was found many times. The chain combines TRBV11-2 with TRBJ2-3; 9 nucleotides line up with TRBD2. CDR3 length: 15 residues. Germline V gene sequence: CDR1 SGHAT, CDR2 FQNNGV. The V gene end was trimmed by 6 bases and the J gene end by 2 bases; junction bases not matched to a gene: 6. The DNA for the CDR3 is TGTGCCAGCAGTTCAAGCGGGAGGTACACAGATACGCAGTATTTT. Translating gives CASSSSGRYTDTQYF. Combining the CDR3 with reference TRBV11-2 and TRBJ2-3 gives the whole variable domain EAGVAQSPRYKIIEKRQSVAFWCNPISGHATLYWYQQILGQGPKLLIQFQNNGVVDDSQLPKDRFSAERLKGVDSTLKIQPAKLEDSAVYLCASSSSGRYTDTQYFGPGTRLTVL.

This clonotype was detected only a few times. The V call is TRBV10-3, the J call TRBJ2-3; D uncertain. V was cut by 3 bases and J by 3 bases, with 10 bases left in between. Germline lookup yields CDR1 ENHRY and CDR2 SYGVKD. The CDR3 loop spans 14 amino acids. The CDR3 loop is CAISETTLTDTQYF. CDR3 DNA sequence: TGTGCCATCAGTGAAACGACTCTTACAGATACGCAGTATTTT.

The chain couples TRBV9 to TRBJ2-5, with 10 nucleotides matching TRBD2. V lost 0 bases and J lost 5; bases outside the gene matches: 7. Germline V gene data show CDR1 as SGDLS and CDR2 as YYNGEE. There are 16 residues in the CDR3. CDR3 nucleotide sequence: TGTGCCAGCAGCGTAGCGCCTAGCGGGAGATGGGAGACCCAGTACTTC. Protein sequence: CASSVAPSGRWETQYF.

This clonotype was seen many times. The chain links TRBV3-1 to TRBJ2-1, with D possibly matching TRBD1 (6 bases). Germline V gene data show CDR1 as LGHDT and CDR2 as YNNKEL (reference sequence). Trimming took off 0 bases at V and 10 bases at J, with 7 bases between the two ends. This CDR3 spans 12 amino acids. The CDR3 coding sequence is TGTGCCAGCAGCCAAGAGGACAGAGAGCAGTTCTTC. Protein sequence: CASSQEDREQFF.

This clonotype showed up just a few times. The V call is TRBV20-1, the J call TRBJ1-1; possibly TRBD1 for D (5 bases). The V gene's germline CDR1 is DFQATT and CDR2 SNEGSKA (reference sequence). The CDR3 is 13 residues long. V lost 3 bases to trimming and J lost 4 bases, with 12 bases between them. In nucleotides, the CDR3 is TGCAGTGCTAGGCTGCCGGGGCCCACTGAAGCTTTCTTT. Protein: CSARLPGPTEAFF.

This clonotype was seen only a few times. The chain links TRBV24-1 to TRBJ1-5; possibly TRBD1 for D (6 bases). V lost 7 bases to trimming and J lost 0 bases, with 12 bases between them. CDR3 size: 15 residues. Germline V gene lookup returns CDR1 KGHDR and CDR2 SFDVKD. CDR3 nucleotide sequence: TGTGCCACCAGCACTAACAGGGATAGCAATCAGCCCCAGCATTTT. Translation: CATSTNRDSNQPQHF.

This CDR3 reads CASTTGGTNYGYTF. The CDR3 DNA is TGTGCCAGCACTACAGGGGGTACTAACTATGGCTACACCTTC. The V call is TRBV28, the J call TRBJ1-2, with 8 bases identical to TRBD1. Germline V gene data show CDR1 as MDHEN and CDR2 as SYDVKM. The CDR3 totals 14 residues. Trimming removed 7 bases from V and 0 bases from J; junction bases left unmatched: 4.

J is TRBJ2-3 and V is TRBV10-3; D remains unclear. The CDR3 contains 10 residues. The germline V gene encodes CDR1 ENHRY and CDR2 SYGVKD. V lost 8 bases and J lost 3, with 3 bases in between. The CDR3 DNA reads TGTGCCATCGGAACAGATACGCAGTATTTT. This translates into CAIGTDTQYF.

This clonotype was counted a few times. The rearrangement uses TRBV12-3 or TRBV12-4 and TRBJ2-2; 8 bases fit TRBD2. The CDR3 totals 15 residues. The trim removed 6 bases at V and 6 bases at J, leaving 9 bases unmatched. DNA of the CDR3: TGTGCCAGCAGGACACCGGGACTAGAGGCCGGGGAGCTGTTTTTT. Amino acids: CASRTPGLEAGELFF.

J is TRBJ1-5 and V is TRBV28; D unclear. V was cut by 5 bases and J by 7 bases, with 15 bases left in between. The CDR3 is 14 residues long. Germline loops: CDR1 MDHEN, CDR2 SYDVKM. In DNA, the CDR3 is TGTGCCAGCAGTCCCCAATCCATGGAACAGCCCCAGCATTTT. Translated: CASSPQSMEQPQHF.

The table lists this clonotype with a few counts. The CDR3 region has the DNA TGTGCCATCCGGGACGGTCGACTCGGGAACACCGGGGAGCTGTTTTTT. Translation: CAIRDGRLGNTGELFF. J is TRBJ2-2 and V is TRBV28, with D perhaps TRBD1 or TRBD2 (5 bases each). Between the trimmed V and J ends, which lost 10 bases and 1 base, there was a span of 19 bases. CDR1 is MDHEN, CDR2 SYDVKM, per germline. This CDR3 has 16 amino acids.

This clonotype was observed at least ten times. The genes are TRBV20-1 and TRBJ2-5, with 13 bases that match TRBD2. The germline V gene encodes CDR1 DFQATT and CDR2 SNEGSKA (reference sequence). The CDR3 consists of 14 residues. The junction had 4 bases not matched to a gene; V was cut back by 4 bases and J by 5 bases. The CDR3 loop is CSATGLAGVETQYF. In DNA, the CDR3 is TGCAGTGCTACCGGACTAGCGGGAGTTGAGACCCAGTACTTC.

The V gene is TRBV28, the J gene TRBJ2-7; maybe TRBD1 (6 bases). The CDR3 is 15 amino acids. V lost 6 bases and J 4 bases, leaving 19 bases between the germline ends. The germline gives CDR1 MDHEN, CDR2 SYDVKM. CDR3 sequence (DNA): TGTGCCAGCAGACTACCTTTGACAGGAACATACGAGCAGTACTTC. This sequence encodes CASRLPLTGTYEQYF.

This clonotype was observed a handful of times. The J gene is TRBJ2-2, the V gene TRBV20-1; no clear D gene. This CDR3 region has 13 residues. V was cut by 2 bases and J by 5 bases, with 9 bases left in between. Germline CDR1 and CDR2: DFQATT and SNEGSKA (reference sequence). The CDR3 sequence is CSARSEPTGELFF. CDR3 in DNA: TGCAGTGCTAGATCCGAGCCTACCGGGGAGCTGTTTTTT.

V gene TRBV12-3 or TRBV12-4 combines with J gene TRBJ1-2; a possible D gene is TRBD1 (5 bases). Trimming removed 7 bases from V and 5 bases from J, with 8 bases in between. This CDR3 comprises 11 residues. CDR3 DNA: TGTGCCAGCACCGAGGGGTATGGCTACACCTTC. Protein product: CASTEGYGYTF.